The next 14 T cell receptor beta chains were all read from a single sample in a study of blood T cell repertoires in COVID-19. Libraries were prepared by immunoSEQ multiplex PCR; TCRdb keeps only in-frame clonotypes and omits some of them. The sample has 190,000 or so clones; less than 80% are singletons. The sample consisted of peripheral blood. These receptor sequences come from a man in his forties or fifties who had recovered from COVID-19.

This clone was recorded only once. This chain links TRBV9 with TRBJ2-2; 10 bases line up with TRBD2. Trimming cost V 0 bases and J 6 bases; bases outside gene matches: 14. The CDR3 length is 19 residues. Per germline, CDR1 SGDLS and CDR2 YYNGEE. The CDR3 DNA is TGTGCCAGCAGCGTAGTCCCTAGCGGGAGTTTTTGGGCGGCCGGGGAGCTGTTTTTT. It translates to CASSVVPSGSFWAAGELFF.

This clone appeared once. CDR3 in amino acids: CASSFPRQGLASEIHNEQFF. Here the CDR3 DNA reads TGCGCCAGCAGCTTTCCGAGACAAGGACTAGCAAGCGAGATCCACAATGAGCAGTTCTTC. The chain combines TRBV5-1 with TRBJ2-1; 8 bases are shared with TRBD2. The CDR3 consists of 20 residues. J gave up 5 bases and V 2 bases, and 21 bases lay outside the gene matches. Germline V gene sequence: CDR1 SGHRS, CDR2 YFSETQ.

The chain couples TRBV6-2 or TRBV6-3 to TRBJ2-3; D gene uncertain. The CDR3 consists of 17 residues. V shed 5 bases and J shed 2 bases, with 20 bases lying between them. CDR1 is MNHEY and CDR2 is SVGEGT in the germline V gene. In DNA, the CDR3 is TGTGCCAGCAGTCGTAGTGGTGATATGCGGTTCACAGATACGCAGTATTTT. Its translation is CASSRSGDMRFTDTQYF.

V is TRBV3-1 (or the pseudogene TRBV3-2) and J is TRBJ2-3, with a tentative D call TRBD1 (6 bases). The V gene lost 0 bases and the J gene lost 6 bases, with 13 bases spanning the gap. This CDR3 is 15 amino acids long. The germline V gene has CDR1 LGHDT and CDR2 YNNKEL (reference sequence). In DNA form, the CDR3 reads TGTGCCAGCAGCCAAGAAGGGGGAGCATCTGATACGCAGTATTTT. Amino acid sequence: CASSQEGGASDTQYF.

CDR3 DNA sequence: TGTGCCAGCAGCTCACTAGCGCAGAGCACAGATACGCAGTATTTT. It encodes CASSSLAQSTDTQYF. The V and J genes are TRBV7-9 and TRBJ2-3, with 7 bases matching TRBD2. The J segment lost 0 bases and the V segment lost 4 bases, leaving 4 bases of the junction unmatched. CDR1 is SEHNR and CDR2 is FQNEAQ in the germline V gene (reference sequence). CDR3 length: 15 residues. The whole variable domain, filled in from reference TRBV7-9 and TRBJ2-3, reads DTGVSQNPRHKITKRGQNVTFRCDPISEHNRLYWYRQTLGQGPEFLTYFQNEAQLEKSRLLSDRFSAERPKGSFSTLEIQRTEQGDSAMYLCASSSLAQSTDTQYFGPGTRLTVL.

The J gene is TRBJ2-1, the V gene TRBV19, with 14 bases that match TRBD2. From germline, CDR1 is LNHDA and CDR2 SQIVND (reference sequence). This CDR3 contains 15 residues. CDR3 DNA sequence: TGTGCAGCGACTAGCGGGAGGGCACAAGGCGATGAGCAGTTCTTC. This translates into CAATSGRAQGDEQFF.

The genes are TRBV10-3 and TRBJ2-7, with 10 bases that match TRBD1. This CDR3 region has 16 residues. V gave up 3 bases and J gave up 0 bases; unmatched junction bases: 5. The germline gives CDR1 ENHRY, CDR2 SYGVKD. DNA for the CDR3: TGTGCCATCAGTGACGGACAGGGGGTGACCTCCTACGAGCAGTACTTC. Translated, it gives CAISDGQGVTSYEQYF.

The chain carries TRBV5-8 and TRBJ2-1, with TRBD1 as a possible D gene (6 bases). V lost 5 bases and J 2 bases, leaving 14 bases between the germline ends. The CDR3 runs 15 residues. Germline V gene lookup returns CDR1 SGHTS and CDR2 YDEGEE. As DNA, the CDR3 is TGTGCCAGCAGGTCCAACAGGGCAACCTACAATGAGCAGTTCTTC. It codes for CASRSNRATYNEQFF.

The chain recombines TRBV5-8 with TRBJ2-7; a possible D gene is TRBD1 (9 bases). Looked up from germline, CDR1 is SGHTS and CDR2 is YDEGEE. With 5 bases removed from V and 4 bases from J, the gap between germline ends came to 19 bases. This CDR3 has 15 amino acids. The DNA of the CDR3 is TGTGCCAGCAGTAGCGGGACAGGGTTTGAATACGAGCAGTACTTC. This translates into CASSSGTGFEYEQYF.

The rearrangement links TRBV4-1 to TRBJ2-5, with TRBD2 matching 8 bases. V lost 4 bases, J lost 4 bases, and 11 bases stayed unmatched. The CDR3 spans 16 residues. Germline CDR1 is MGHRA and CDR2 is YSYEKL. Here the CDR3 DNA reads TGCGCCAGCAGCCTTGAGGGACTAGTAAGCGCAGAGACCCAGTACTTC. Amino acids: CASSLEGLVSAETQYF.

This rearrangement joins TRBV11-1 to TRBJ2-7, with D hard to call. The V end was cut by 2 bases, the J end by 7 bases, with 12 bases between. CDR1 and CDR2 (germline): SGHAT, FQDESV (reference sequence). The CDR3 is 13 residues long. CDR3 coding DNA: TGTGCCAGCAGCTTAAGTGTAGTCGGGGAGCAGTACTTC. The encoded protein is CASSLSVVGEQYF.

The gene calls are TRBV5-1 and TRBJ2-2; D is perhaps TRBD1 (5 bases). The CDR3 sequence is 13 residues long. Per the germline V gene, CDR1 is SGHRS and CDR2 is YFSETQ. Trimming shortened V by 0 bases and J by 6 bases, and 6 bases separated the two germline ends. CDR3 protein: CASSLVGAGELFF. For the CDR3, the DNA is TGCGCCAGCAGCTTGGTAGGGGCCGGGGAGCTGTTTTTT.

This rearrangement joins TRBV12-3 or TRBV12-4 to TRBJ2-3, with D possibly TRBD2 on 5 matching bases. CDR3 length: 13 residues. V was clipped by 3 bases and J by 4 bases, with 8 bases between them. Here the CDR3 DNA reads TGTGCCAGCAGTTTTGGGAGCGCAGATACGCAGTATTTT. Translation gives CASSFGSADTQYF.

The rearrangement links TRBV4-1 to TRBJ1-2, with 7 bases that match TRBD1. Per the germline V gene, CDR1 is MGHRA and CDR2 is YSYEKL. Trimming removed 0 bases from V and 0 bases from J; junction bases left unmatched: 4. The CDR3 consists of 16 residues. The CDR3 loop reads CASSQEQGRPNYGYTF. DNA of the CDR3: TGCGCCAGCAGCCAAGAACAGGGGCGACCTAACTATGGCTACACCTTC.